Sequencing of this T cell receptor (beta chain) was carried out in a study of cytomegalovirus exposure and HLA in healthy donors. Data came from immunoSEQ multiplex PCR; TCRdb stores just in-frame clones and leaves some out. The table shows about 120,000 clones, with more than 70% occurring only once. Germline CDR1 SGHTA, CDR2 FQGNSA. V lost 3 bases and J lost 0; bases outside the gene matches: 8. The CDR3 extends over 18 amino acids. This receptor was identified in a woman under 40 in good health and CMV-seronegative. The chain is built from TRBV7-2 and TRBJ2-4; the match to TRBD1 covers 10 bases. The sequencing input was PBMCs. For the CDR3, the DNA is TGTGCCAGCAGCTTTGGGACAGGGGCAAGTAGAGCCAAAAACATTCAGTACTTC. Amino acids: CASSFGTGASRAKNIQYF. Filled out from reference TRBV7-2 and TRBJ2-4, the complete variable domain reads GAGVSQSPSNKVTEKGKDVELRCDPISGHTALYWYRQSLGQGLEFLIYFQGNSAPDKSGLPSDRFSAERTGGSVSTLTIQRTQQEDSAVYLCASSFGTGASRAKNIQYFGAGTRLSVL.